The TCR beta chain under discussion was sequenced for a study of post-analysis software for immune sequencing data. Points from the study as a whole: Samples from a shared batch, those prepared together, strongly co-clustered by F measure. TRBV5-6, TRBV5-1 and TRBV20-1 were among several TRBV segments more frequent in patients than controls.

This clonotype was seen a handful of times. Its antigen is undetermined. Germline CDR1 DFQATT, CDR2 SNEGSKA (reference sequence). CDR3 length: 12 amino acids. The germline V and J ends were trimmed by 5 bases and 1 base, with 8 bases remaining between them. Sequencing libraries made from TCR beta cDNA carried unique molecular identifiers. One entry per CDR3 protein, called by TCRdb with MiXCR from the PCR reads. The sample has 150,000 to 200,000 distinct CDR3 sequences, under 40% seen once. The receptor comes from a girl aged 10 to 17 with multiple sclerosis. This material consisted of blood, taken after autologous hematopoietic stem cell transplantation. This chain connects TRBV20-1 to TRBJ1-2; D is unresolved. CDR3 sequence: CSAEDRNYGYTF. The CDR3 DNA sequence: TGCAGTGCTGAGGACCGTAACTATGGCTACACCTTC.